Below, 13 T cell receptor beta chains from the same sample are listed, as sequenced in a study of blood T cells in healthy people across ages. Using a J-beta primer mix together with a sample-barcoded 5' primer, a second PCR was run for about 7 to 12 cycles. TCRdb processed the 5' RACE reads anew with MiXCR; each CDR3 protein has one entry. The table has fewer than 900,000 distinct CDR3 sequences, around 46% seen once. Sequencing input: blood. The receptors were gathered from a woman aged 55-75 years in good health.

Comment on this clonotype: The germline gene is not matched at one end of the junction; a read error may be the cause. The V gene is TRBV7-9, the J gene TRBJ2-1, with D possibly matching TRBD2 (6 bases). CDR3 size: 13 residues. Germline values: CDR1 SEHNR, CDR2 FQNEAQ (reference sequence). CDR3 amino acids: CVSSPRRVNEQFF. The CDR3 coding sequence is TGTGTCAGCAGCCCTCGGAGGGTCAATGAGCAGTTCTTC.

The chain is built from TRBV18 and TRBJ2-5, with 7 bases aligning to TRBD2. The germline gives CDR1 KGHSH, CDR2 LQKENI. There are 16 residues in the CDR3. J was trimmed by 11 bases and V by 1 base; bases with no gene match: 16. CDR3: CASSPRDAGEGNEQYF. CDR3 DNA: TGTGCCAGCTCACCACGGGATGCGGGAGAGGGCAATGAGCAGTACTTC.

On this clonotype: This sequence may be a read error, since a much larger clone differs from it by one base. V and J are TRBV12-3 or TRBV12-4 and TRBJ2-4; D is uncertain. Matching the DNA end better, TRBJ2-5 makes the J call doubtful. This CDR3 is built from 16 residues. The CDR3 here is CASAVWSVNSQETQYF. Here the CDR3 DNA reads TGTGCCAGCGCCGTTTGGTCCGTCAACAGCCAAGAGACCCAGTACTTC.

This clonotype was counted between two and nine times. The V call is TRBV4-3, the J call TRBJ2-1, with a weak D call TRBD2 (6 bases). The better agreement between TRBJ2-7 and the DNA end casts doubt on the J call. This CDR3 is 15 amino acids long. Germline V lookup: CDR1 LGHNA, CDR2 YSLEER. The CDR3 loop is CASSHPNSGYNEQYF. The CDR3 nucleotides are TGCGCCAGCAGCCATCCTAATAGCGGTTACAATGAGCAGTACTTC.

This rearrangement joins TRBV12-3 or TRBV12-4 to TRBJ2-2; D unresolved. Trimming took off 7 bases at V and 3 bases at J, with 18 bases between the two ends. The length of the CDR3 is 16 residues. The CDR3 nucleotides read TGTGCCAGCACCTTCCTCCACCCAGAGGACACCGGGGAGCTGTTTTTT. Encoded protein: CASTFLHPEDTGELFF.

This clonotype was seen more than once but under ten times. The chain carries TRBV6-1 and TRBJ1-1; TRBD1 aligns across 7 bases. The germline gives CDR1 MNHNS, CDR2 SASEGT. CDR3 size: 13 residues. V shed 2 bases, J shed 10 bases, and the junction held 7 bases outside the gene matches. The DNA for the CDR3 is TGTGCCAGCAGTGAAACTTCCCAGGGGGTAGCTTTCTTT. Translation: CASSETSQGVAFF.

This clonotype was detected ten times or more. The chain employs TRBV5-1 and TRBJ2-4; TRBD1 matches 7 bases. The CDR3 consists of 13 residues. Per the germline V gene, CDR1 is SGHRS and CDR2 is YFSETQ. Trimming at V came to 3 bases and at J to 8 bases, leaving 5 bases not matched to a gene. The CDR3 DNA follows: TGCGCCAGCAGCTCCGGGACAGCGGACATTCAGTACTTC. Translating gives CASSSGTADIQYF.

This clonotype was seen at least ten times. V is TRBV7-2 and J is TRBJ2-1; 10 nucleotides align to TRBD2. The length of the CDR3 is 15 residues. Germline CDR1 and CDR2: SGHTA and FQGNSA. J lost 0 bases, V lost 8 bases, and 4 bases had no gene match. The CDR3 coding sequence is TGTGCCAGCTCTAGCGGGAGATCCTCCTACAATGAGCAGTTCTTC. Its protein product is CASSSGRSSYNEQFF.

This clonotype was counted a few times. The chain uses TRBV12-3 or TRBV12-4 and TRBJ2-7; D might be TRBD2 (6 bases). With 2 bases removed from V and 5 bases from J, the gap between germline ends came to 13 bases. The CDR3 is 14 residues long. In nucleotides, the CDR3 is TGTGCCAGCAGTTTAACCGGGAGAGGCGACGAGCAGTACTTC. Amino acid sequence: CASSLTGRGDEQYF.

The V call is TRBV20-1, the J call TRBJ2-7; 7 bases map to TRBD2. The CDR3 runs 14 residues. Germline CDR1 is DFQATT and CDR2 is SNEGSKA (reference sequence). V dropped 4 bases and J dropped 1; count of bases not matched to a gene: 7. The CDR3 region is CSATGTTPSYEQYF. The CDR3 coding sequence is TGCAGTGCTACCGGGACTACGCCTTCCTACGAGCAGTACTTC.

DNA of the CDR3: TGTGCCAGCAGCGTAGGAGCCCTAGCTGATTCCTACGAGCAGTACTTC. As protein: CASSVGALADSYEQYF. The chain is built from TRBV9 and TRBJ2-4; D is possibly TRBD2 (5 bases). TRBJ2-7 matches the DNA end more closely, so the J call is doubtful. This CDR3 has 16 residues. Germline lookup yields CDR1 SGDLS and CDR2 YYNGEE.

This chain connects TRBV2 to TRBJ2-6; no clear D gene. Germline values: CDR1 SNHLY, CDR2 FYNNEI. The CDR3 runs 15 residues. V lost 5 bases, J lost 0 bases, and 8 bases lay in between. The CDR3 bases are TGTGCCAGCAGTCGGTTGACCTCTGGGGCCAACGTCCTGACTTTC. Translation: CASSRLTSGANVLTF.

This clonotype was counted only a few times. V usage is TRBV7-3 and J usage is TRBJ2-1; 14 nucleotides align to TRBD2. The trim removed 0 bases at V and 2 bases at J, leaving 3 bases unmatched. The CDR3 has 18 residues. Germline assignment: CDR1 SGHTA and CDR2 FQGTGA. The CDR3 region is CASSLTGLAGVPYNEQFF. For the CDR3, the DNA is TGTGCCAGCAGCTTAACGGGACTAGCGGGAGTCCCCTACAATGAGCAGTTCTTC.